This T cell receptor beta chain was sequenced in a study of human T cells and chemical hapten exposure. Study as a whole: The patch tests put 0.01% DPC on the skin of the upper back and were read 6 days later.

The CDR3 consists of 16 residues. Germline loops: CDR1 MNHNY, CDR2 SVGAGI (reference sequence). The V gene end was trimmed by 4 bases and the J gene end by 5 bases; junction bases not matched to a gene: 11. Unique molecular identifiers were attached to individual cDNA molecules within the library. TCRdb re-called the RACE reads through MiXCR, storing one row per CDR3 protein. The table includes around 56,000 distinct CDR3 sequences, approximately 9.9% detected once. The time point was: pre-sensitization, week 0. Treatment: therapeutic diphenylcyclopropenone sensitization with weekly scalp DPC. Source: whole blood, taken in connection with sensitization to the hapten diphenylcyclopropenone (DPC). The V and J genes are TRBV6-6 and TRBJ2-1; 7 bases are shared with TRBD2. The receptor's source is a man aged 40-49 years with alopecia areata. Some clones in this sample may be carry-over from other donors' samples. The CDR3 DNA follows: TGTGCCAGCAGTTTCGGGGGGATCTCTGGAGACAATGAGCAGTTCTTC. Protein sequence: CASSFGGISGDNEQFF.